This is a list of T cell receptor beta chains from one sample in a study of long-term antiretroviral therapy in people with HIV. Clones were read by immunoSEQ multiplex PCR, and TCRdb kept only the in-frame ones, dropping some. The repertoire holds approximately 27,000 clones, with 80% to 95% as singletons. Sequences were derived from unsorted PBMCs, sampled 3.1 years after starting antiretroviral therapy. The source is a man between 18 and 35 years old with HIV. The CDR3 runs from the conserved cysteine through the conserved F or W. Expanded clones are given a class, and other clones once, few, many or no size at all.

clone_size j_call cdr3_length v_call cdr3_aa
- TRBJ2-7 13 TRBV6-5 CASGEGGTYEQYF
- TRBJ2-2 13 TRBV9 CASSVRGAGELFF
once TRBJ1-2 17 TRBV4-3 CASSQDPSGTDSYGYTF
- TRBJ1-5 14 TRBV18 CASSLSGGEQPQHF
- TRBJ1-2 16 TRBV7-3 CASSLVGGQGHNGYTF
few TRBJ2-7 14 TRBV4-3 CASSLGEGPYEQYF
- TRBJ1-4 15 TRBV4-3 CASSPSRQVNEKLFF
once TRBJ2-3 15 TRBV18 CASSLATASTDTQYF
- TRBJ1-6 15 TRBV10-3 CATTLDSSYNSPLHF
- TRBJ2-7 15 TRBV27 CASSLGTELLTEQYF
- TRBJ2-3 13 TRBV30 CAWDPLRADTQYF
- TRBJ2-1 16 TRBV5-1 CASSLRRQELYNEQFF
- TRBJ2-7 12 TRBV6-5 CASGGDGAEQYF
few TRBJ1-1 11 TRBV14 CASSRNTEAFF
- TRBJ2-1 16 TRBV4-3 CASSPNLGGSYNEQFF
- TRBJ2-7 15 TRBV4-3 CASSQGTGGTYEQYF
- TRBJ1-1 14 TRBV6-5 CASSADSLNTEAFF
- TRBJ1-5 13 TRBV5-1 CASSLQVGQPQHF
- TRBJ2-2 16 TRBV4-2 CASSRTSGANTGELFF
- TRBJ2-3 16 TRBV4-1 CASSHRIGGSPDTQYF
- TRBJ2-7 15 TRBV28 CASSLIQVNPYEQYF
- TRBJ2-1 17 TRBV5-1 CASSLQTSGLPRNEQFF
- TRBJ2-1 16 TRBV5-1 CASSELAGITYNEQFF
- TRBJ2-1 15 TRBV7-9 CASSRIPGQGDEQFF
once TRBJ1-3 13 TRBV5-1 CASSLSRSNTIYF
- TRBJ2-7 14 TRBV9 CASSDRDRGPEQYF
- TRBJ2-3 18 TRBV27 CARIDLAGTGESTDTQYF
- TRBJ2-3 14 TRBV7-6 CASSPLINTDTQYF
- TRBJ1-3 13 TRBV19 CASQGAFGNTIYF
- TRBJ2-3 16 TRBV27 CASSLLGGRSTDTQYF
- TRBJ2-3 11 TRBV20-1 CSARDGDTQYF
- TRBJ2-7 15 TRBV7-8 CASSLEDYGIYEQYF
- TRBJ1-2 13 TRBV19 CASLGNRLGGYTF
- TRBJ2-5 16 TRBV7-9 CASSLTSGGTQETQYF
- TRBJ1-2 14 TRBV4-3 CASSQGAGGFGYTF
- TRBJ1-1 17 TRBV7-7 CASSFGPPGQADTEAFF
- TRBJ1-5 14 TRBV23-1 CASIGQGDRQPQHF
- TRBJ2-5 15 TRBV11-2 CASSRRESGEETQYF
once TRBJ1-3 18 TRBV4-3 CASSQEPGQHSSGNTIYF
- TRBJ1-1 15 TRBV4-3 CASSQAGGWNTEAFF
- TRBJ2-6 14 TRBV7-2 CASSSSSGANVLTF
once TRBJ2-3 13 TRBV9 CASSVELADTQYF
- TRBJ2-7 17 TRBV7-2 CASSLVSAGSNIYEQYF
- TRBJ1-2 16 TRBV6-5 CASSYRGKVSGYGYTF